The entry below describes one TCR beta chain. It lacks a known antigen. Base qualities are not at hand, and no much larger clone is one base apart. The time point label of this sample denotes: tumor resected at nephrectomy. The treatment or condition label corresponds to: treatment-naive control, cytoreductive nephrectomy. For controls, tumors were taken from treatment-naive renal cell carcinoma patients who had cytoreductive nephrectomy with no radiation beforehand. Every patient had renal cell carcinoma of clear cell pathology. The control tumors used for TCR sequencing were from a handful of females and ten to twelve males, were resected between the early 2010s and the mid-2010s, and had a median patient age of approximately 56 years (range about 40 to 90). Tumors were mechanically dissociated, digested with collagenase/hyaluronidase at 37 °C, processed in gentleMACS C tubes, and stored in liquid nitrogen. Genomic DNA for TCR sequencing was prepared using the QIAamp DNA Blood Mini Kit (Qiagen). The analyses included just those samples that passed every quality control check.

Trimming accounts for 4 bases at V and 6 bases at J, while the number of junction bases matched to no gene is 5. The CDR3 holds 15 amino acids from the cysteine to the phenylalanine. Kept here is only the CDR3 DNA, which spans 45 bases and is read in frame from base 1. Based on the germline V gene (reference sequence), the CDR1 and CDR2 sequences are LNHDA and SQIVND. The source of the sample is a study of radiation and T cells in renal cell carcinoma (dated by TCRdb to the early 2020s). Looking at the study overall: In total, fewer than 55 samples underwent TCR beta sequencing: around 26 tumors plus 27 peripheral blood samples. Across all 53 samples, 3,800,000 or so unique CDR3 nucleotide sequences encoding 2.5 million to 3 million unique CDR3 amino acid sequences were identified. The paper's findings and limits, for the study overall: Irradiated tumors showed higher TCR clonality than controls, with the top 100 clonotypes averaging approximately 54% of the repertoire versus approximately 43% in nephrectomy-only tumors. Only small tumor regions of approximately 1 g were available, so intratumoral heterogeneity was not captured. Compared with control tumors, irradiated tumors had a greater number of dominant CDR3 motifs, and these motifs made up a bigger portion of the repertoire. Because the trial had a single-armed design, the trial could not examine how radiation dose or scheduling affected the TCR repertoire.

Following the manufacturer's recommendations, the immunoSEQ kit was used to generate TCR beta libraries from genomic DNA. To prepare libraries, a first multiplex PCR with proprietary primers was run, followed by a second PCR that added unique barcodes, and a bead cleanup was done after each round. Each sample batch included a kit-provided positive control reaction and a negative control reaction. The final libraries underwent checking on an Agilent 4200 TapeStation D1000 ScreenTape, volumetric pooling, and quantification by qPCR. Sequencing was performed on an Illumina NextSeq500 using a MidOutput 150-cycle cartridge, with 156 Read1 cycles, 15 Index1 cycles, and the kit custom primers. The pooled library was loaded at approximately 0.95 pM with approximately 20% PhiX control spiked in. The paper's data handling went like this. The vendor-processed data were analyzed in R, and a clonotype was defined as all T cells that share the same CDR3 nucleotide sequence. In the clone abundance analyses, frequencies were normalized to the 10,000 most abundant clones in each sample. Before analysis, public T cell clones were removed, and these numbered fewer than five per sample on average. Dominant motif analysis used ImmunoMap with the PAM10 matrix, gap penalty 30 and homology threshold 0.3; motifs with cumulative frequency at least 0.01 counted as dominant. TCRdb retrieved this table from immuneACCESS and kept in-frame rearrangements only. Not all clones are present; in checked studies, unresolved V genes account for under half, and no reason is known for the remainder. V, J and clone size were drawn from that table, and D and trimming were deduced from the DNA. The sample includes 10,000 or so clones, with around 56% observed a single time. The top ten clonotypes cover roughly 10% of the sample.

Sample: tumor tissue, taken from a patient whose treatment was nephrectomy without radiotherapy. The clonotype was recovered from a man aged 40-55 years with renal cell carcinoma. The sequence joins TRBV19 to TRBJ2-1; 11 bases in the junction line up with TRBD2. The encoded CDR3 is CASSTPGLAVNEQFF. The nucleotides read TGTGCCAGTAGTACTCCGGGACTAGCGGTCAATGAGCAGTTCTTC.